The clone carrying this TCR beta chain has more than one count but fewer than ten. Antigen specificity is unknown. This entry belongs to a study of Ad26.COV2.S vaccination and SARS-CoV-2 variants. This sample's treatment: 19 received Ad26.COV2.S at low or high dose, single or two shots; several received placebo; per-sample allocation not given. Sampling took place 63 days after the first vaccine or placebo injection. Study-wide findings and caveats: Estimates derived from TCR breadth and depth analyses may have underestimated total T cell responses.

TCRdb's copy holds only in-frame clones and misses some; the assay was immunoSEQ multiplex PCR. The data contain about half a million clones, 89% of them singletons. This CDR3 comprises 14 residues. Germline lookup yields CDR1 MDHEN and CDR2 SYDVKM. The junction had 8 bases not matched to a gene; V was cut back by 8 bases and J by 6 bases. Here the sequenced sample was peripheral blood, taken in a trial of Ad26.COV2.S vaccine versus placebo. V gene TRBV28 combines with J gene TRBJ2-2; 8 nucleotides line up with TRBD1. The origin of this receptor is a person between 18 and 59 years old who received the Ad26.COV2.S COVID-19 vaccine or a placebo. CDR3 sequence (DNA): TGTGCCAGCGTGCAGGACAGGGTCCCCGGGGAGCTGTTTTTT. Its translation: CASVQDRVPGELFF.